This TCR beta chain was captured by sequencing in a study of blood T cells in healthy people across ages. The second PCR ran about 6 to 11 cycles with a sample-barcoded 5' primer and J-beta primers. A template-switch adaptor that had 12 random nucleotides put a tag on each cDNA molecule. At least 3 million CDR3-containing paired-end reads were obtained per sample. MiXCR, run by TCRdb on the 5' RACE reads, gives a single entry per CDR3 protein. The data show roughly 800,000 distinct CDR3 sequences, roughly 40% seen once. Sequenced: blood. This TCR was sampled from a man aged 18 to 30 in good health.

The chain's CDR3 is CSARARAYEQYF. CDR3 coding DNA: TGCAGTGCTAGGGCCAGGGCCTACGAGCAGTACTTC. The rearrangement links TRBV20-1 to TRBJ2-5, with D tentatively TRBD1 (5 bases). The J call is uncertain, as TRBJ2-7 better fits the DNA end. The CDR3 contains 12 residues. Germline V CDR1 and CDR2: DFQATT, SNEGSKA (reference sequence).